Following are 32 T cell receptor beta chains from one sample sequenced in a study of human CD8 memory T cell subsets. A UMI-labeled 5' RACE approach was the method that produced the TCR beta libraries. TCRdb re-called the 5' RACE reads; one entry per CDR3 protein, DNA not given. This table holds fewer than 20,000 distinct CDR3 sequences. Sequencing used CD8+ T cells from PBMCs. The source of these receptors is a human donor in good health.

Frequency places this clonotype as medium-sized. The CDR3 sequence is CASSLEETNYGYTF. The V call is TRBV6-2 or TRBV6-3, the J call TRBJ1-2. Germline V gives CDR1 MNHEY, CDR2 SVGEGT. There are 14 residues in the CDR3.

V gene TRBV5-6 combines with J gene TRBJ2-7; as DNA is missing, the TRBD2 call by TCRdb cannot be tested. CDR1 and CDR2 (germline): SGHDT, YYEEEE. The CDR3 runs 18 residues. This CDR3 is CASSPPDRLEGLAYEQYF.

The chain has TRBV27 and TRBJ2-1; TCRdb proposes TRBD1, but this gene call is untestable without DNA. This CDR3 has 15 amino acids. Per the germline V gene, CDR1 is MNHEY and CDR2 is SMNVEV (reference sequence). CDR3 region: CASGDISHRYNEQFF.

Frequency places this clonotype as medium-sized. V usage is TRBV27 and J usage is TRBJ2-1. Germline assignment: CDR1 MNHEY and CDR2 SMNVEV (reference sequence). The CDR3 has 13 residues. This CDR3 reads CASSLSSYNEQFF.

The gene calls are TRBV29-1 and TRBJ2-4; checking the TCRdb D call of TRBD1 is not possible without DNA. The CDR3 length is 14 residues. CDR1 is SQVTM and CDR2 is ANQGSEA in the germline V gene. CDR3 in amino acids: CSVLGQGMVDIQYF.

This chain links TRBV28 with TRBJ2-5; TCRdb's assignment of TRBD1 cannot be checked, as there is no DNA. This CDR3 contains 21 residues. Per the germline V gene, CDR1 is MDHEN and CDR2 is SYDVKM. The CDR3 loop reads CASSSLLPSNWGEGLQETQYF. Full variable domain (missing parts from reference TRBV28 and TRBJ2-5): DVKVTQSSRYLVKRTGEKVFLECVQDMDHENMFWYRQDPGLGLRLIYFSYDVKMKEKGDIPEGYSVSREKKERFSLILESASTNQTSMYLCASSSLLPSNWGEGLQETQYFGPGTRLLVL.

This rearrangement joins TRBV13 to TRBJ2-3; without DNA, the TCRdb call of TRBD1 cannot be checked. Germline-derived CDR1 and CDR2 are PRHDT and FYEKMQ (reference sequence). This CDR3 contains 15 residues. The CDR3 loop reads CASSLYGGFTDTQYF.

This chain connects TRBV20-1 to TRBJ2-7. The CDR3 spans 12 residues. The germline V gene encodes CDR1 DFQATT and CDR2 SNEGSKA (reference sequence). The CDR3 loop is CSAREGSYEQYF.

This chain joins TRBV12-3 or TRBV12-4 and TRBJ2-7; TCRdb reports TRBD2, a call that lacks DNA to check it against. The CDR3 sequence is 14 residues long. CDR3 residues: CASSLGSGGYEQYF.

The chain links TRBV9 to TRBJ2-7; TCRdb calls TRBD1, which cannot be checked without DNA. Germline CDR1 reads SGDLS; CDR2 reads YYNGEE. The CDR3 contains 14 residues. The CDR3 region is CASSVTGAAYEQYF. The variable domain in full, completed from reference TRBV9 and TRBJ2-7, reads DSGVTQTPKHLITATGQRVTLRCSPRSGDLSVYWYQQSLDQGLQFLIQYYNGEERAKGNILERFSAQQFPDLHSELNLSSLELGDSALYFCASSVTGAAYEQYFGPGTRLTVT.

The chain uses TRBV6-2 or TRBV6-3 and TRBJ2-1; there is no DNA to check the TCRdb D call of TRBD2. Germline-derived CDR1 and CDR2 are MNHEY and SVGEGT. The CDR3 is made up of 14 amino acids. CDR3 protein: CASSIAGGHGEQFF.

The J gene is TRBJ2-1, the V gene TRBV19; the TCRdb D gene call, TRBD2, has no DNA to confirm it. The CDR3 covers 14 residues. Per the germline V gene, CDR1 is LNHDA and CDR2 is SQIVND (reference sequence). The CDR3 sequence: CASSILAEHNEQFF.

This sequence joins TRBV30 and TRBJ1-4. The length of the CDR3 is 14 residues. CDR1 GTSNPN and CDR2 SVGIG come from the germline V gene (reference sequence). The CDR3 is CAWSAGTQAEELFF.

This rearrangement joins TRBV29-1 to TRBJ2-2; without DNA, the TCRdb call of TRBD1 cannot be checked. Germline loops: CDR1 SQVTM, CDR2 ANQGSEA. The CDR3 covers 12 residues. The CDR3 reads CSGQGLTGELFF.

The chain has TRBV20-1 and TRBJ1-5. Looked up from germline, CDR1 is DFQATT and CDR2 is SNEGSKA (reference sequence). This CDR3 is built from 13 residues. The CDR3 protein is CSARDRDYQPQHF.

CDR3 amino acids: CASSPGQNEQFF. The chain combines TRBV18 with TRBJ2-1; without DNA, the TCRdb call of TRBD1 cannot be checked. Germline lookup yields CDR1 KGHSH and CDR2 LQKENI. The CDR3 sequence is 12 residues long.

This chain joins TRBV28 and TRBJ2-1; TCRdb's D call of TRBD2 is untestable without DNA. CDR1 MDHEN and CDR2 SYDVKM come from the germline V gene. This CDR3 is 17 amino acids long. CDR3 protein: CASTNGAIPGSYNEQFF.

The J gene is TRBJ2-7, the V gene TRBV29-1; there is no DNA to check the TCRdb D call of TRBD2. CDR3 length: 15 residues. The germline gives CDR1 SQVTM, CDR2 ANQGSEA. CDR3: CSVGGLAGGDYEQYF.

This sequence joins TRBV28 and TRBJ2-2. The CDR3 sequence is 15 residues long. The germline CDR1 and CDR2 sequences are MDHEN and SYDVKM. CDR3 residues: CASNQFQEIPGELFF.

This rearrangement joins TRBV29-1 to TRBJ2-7; TCRdb lists TRBD1, though no DNA is available to test this call. Germline CDR1 SQVTM, CDR2 ANQGSEA. The CDR3 extends over 15 amino acids. The CDR3 is CSVEDLTGTGHEQYF.

The chain uses TRBV7-3 and TRBJ1-1; TCRdb reports TRBD1, a call that lacks DNA to check it against. From germline, CDR1 is SGHTA and CDR2 FQGTGA. The CDR3 has 13 amino acids. The CDR3 protein is CASSTGQGAEAFF.

The rearrangement joins TRBV6-2 or TRBV6-3 to TRBJ2-1; TCRdb gives TRBD1 as the D gene, but with no DNA this cannot be confirmed. CDR3 length equals 20 residues. From germline, CDR1 is MNHEY and CDR2 SVGEGT. The CDR3 loop is CASSYPAALQGAASYNEQFF.

The chain recombines TRBV6-5 with TRBJ1-2; the D call from TCRdb, TRBD1, cannot be confirmed without DNA. CDR1 is MNHEY, CDR2 SVGAGI, per germline. The CDR3 is made up of 14 amino acids. CDR3 protein: CASSLSLGADGYTF.

The rearrangement joins TRBV7-9 to TRBJ2-5; TCRdb selects TRBD1, and the lack of DNA leaves this call unchecked. CDR1 is SEHNR, CDR2 FQNEAQ, per germline (reference sequence). This CDR3 is 15 amino acids long. CDR3 in amino acids: CASSPRDRVLETQYF.

The V call is TRBV25-1, the J call TRBJ1-1; lacking DNA, the TRBD1 call made by TCRdb goes unchecked. Germline assignment: CDR1 MGHDK and CDR2 SYGVNS. The CDR3 sequence is 15 residues long. CDR3 protein: CASSEWGTGGTEAFF.

The chain combines TRBV20-1 with TRBJ1-5. The CDR3 contains 16 residues. CDR1 and CDR2 (germline): DFQATT, SNEGSKA (reference sequence). CDR3 residues: CSGRGQGDGSNQPQHF.

This chain joins TRBV20-1 and TRBJ2-3; the TCRdb call, TRBD1, lacks DNA for checking. This CDR3 comprises 16 residues. Germline V lookup: CDR1 DFQATT, CDR2 SNEGSKA (reference sequence). This CDR3 is CSARVSGGTTIDTQYF.

J is TRBJ1-2 and V is TRBV29-1; TCRdb gives TRBD1 as the D gene, but with no DNA this cannot be confirmed. This CDR3 has 14 residues. Per the germline V gene, CDR1 is SQVTM and CDR2 is ANQGSEA. CDR3: CSVLPGEGWDGYTF. Looking up the rest from reference TRBV29-1 and TRBJ1-2 gives the full variable domain: SAVISQKPSRDICQRGTSLTIQCQVDSQVTMMFWYRQQPGQSLTLIATANQGSEATYESGFVIDKFPISRPNLTFSTLTVSNMSPEDSSIYLCSVLPGEGWDGYTFGSGTRLTVV.

CDR3 amino acids: CSVEGPRSDNEQFF. V gene TRBV29-1 combines with J gene TRBJ2-1. The CDR3 is 14 amino acids. Germline CDR1 and CDR2: SQVTM and ANQGSEA.

V is TRBV7-7 and J is TRBJ2-2. Germline V gene sequence: CDR1 SSHAT, CDR2 FNYEAQ (reference sequence). CDR3 length: 14 amino acids. The CDR3 loop is CASSLGANTGELFF. Combining the CDR3 with reference TRBV7-7 and TRBJ2-2 gives the whole variable domain GAGVSQSPRYKVTKRGQDVTLRCDPISSHATLYWYQQALGQGPEFLTYFNYEAQPDKSGLPSDRFSAERPEGSISTLTIQRTEQRDSAMYRCASSLGANTGELFFGEGSRLTVL.

This chain uses TRBV9 with TRBJ2-1; TCRdb outputs TRBD1, but without DNA this stays unchecked. CDR3 length: 14 amino acids. Germline CDR1 SGDLS, CDR2 YYNGEE. CDR3 in amino acids: CASSPRTANNEQFF.

V usage is TRBV18 and J usage is TRBJ2-1. There are 15 residues in the CDR3. Germline V gives CDR1 KGHSH, CDR2 LQKENI. The CDR3 protein is CASSPVGSTYNEQFF.